The present T cell receptor beta chain was sequenced within a study of T cells in tuberculosis. Study-wide points: The TCR-beta difference was not significant; alpha differences partly reflected length.

Some clones are missing from TCRdb's copy, which holds only in-frame ones; the method was immunoSEQ multiplex PCR. Of roughly 35,000 clones listed, about 92% were seen once; the top ten hold about 7.7%. Germline values: CDR1 SNHLY, CDR2 FYNNEI. The CDR3 runs to 13 residues. V trimming: 6 bases; J trimming: 5 bases; junction bases outside the gene matches: 6. Noted time point: new active TB diagnosis, blood taken before or within 7 days of starting treatment. In regard to this clone: As yet, its antigen is unknown.

This clonotype originated in an adult with tuberculosis. Some clones in this sample may be carry-over from other donors' samples. The starting material was PBMCs, obtained at tuberculosis diagnosis. The chain recombines TRBV2 with TRBJ2-5, with TRBD1 matching over 7 bases. The CDR3 region has the DNA TGTGCCAGCAGAGTACAGGGGTGGGAGACCCAGTACTTC. Residues: CASRVQGWETQYF.